This TCR beta chain was retrieved from a study of OX40 agonist ivuxolimab in advanced cancers. Study at large: Anti-PD-1, anti-PD-L1 or anti-CTLA-4 therapy given earlier was allowed, and over 35% had some. Partial responses were recorded for three patients, including one with hepatocellular carcinoma and two with cutaneous melanoma.

TCRdb keeps only in-frame clones here, not all; method: immunoSEQ multiplex PCR. The sample consists of tens of thousands of clones, just under 90% of them appearing once. V lost 1 base, J lost 0 bases, and 7 bases lay in between. There are 14 residues in the CDR3. Germline CDR1 LGHNA, CDR2 YSLEER. The source was CD4+ or CD8+ T cells sorted from blood, collected in a trial of the OX40 agonist ivuxolimab. The origin of this receptor is an adult with an advanced solid tumor such as melanoma, head and neck, liver or kidney cancer. This sequence joins TRBV4-3 and TRBJ2-7, with unresolved D. The chain's CDR3 is CASSQGLNSYEQYF. Here the CDR3 DNA reads TGCGCCAGCAGCCAAGGCCTAAACTCCTACGAGCAGTACTTC.